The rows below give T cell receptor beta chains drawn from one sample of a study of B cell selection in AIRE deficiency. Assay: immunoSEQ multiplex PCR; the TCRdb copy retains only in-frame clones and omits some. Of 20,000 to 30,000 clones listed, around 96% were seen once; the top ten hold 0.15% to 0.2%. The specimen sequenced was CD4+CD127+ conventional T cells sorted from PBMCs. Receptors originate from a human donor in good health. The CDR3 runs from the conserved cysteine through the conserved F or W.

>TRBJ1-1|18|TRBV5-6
CASSPGTGFGKINTEAFF
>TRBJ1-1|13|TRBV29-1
CSVGLPKNTEAFF
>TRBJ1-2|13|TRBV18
CASSRDPNYGYTF
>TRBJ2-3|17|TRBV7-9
CASSLSLIQGSTDTQYF
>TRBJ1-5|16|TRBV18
CASSPATAYSNQPQHF
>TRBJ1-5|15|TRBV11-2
CASSLGTGGNQPQHF
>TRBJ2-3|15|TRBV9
CASSPAGLRTDTQYF
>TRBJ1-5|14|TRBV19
CASKGIYSNQPQHF
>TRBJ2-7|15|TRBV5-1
CASSGTGTGVYEQYF
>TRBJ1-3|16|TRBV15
CATSRDWGSSGNTIYF
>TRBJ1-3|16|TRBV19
CASSIWAGENGNTIYF
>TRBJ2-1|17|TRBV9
CASSVGGAGTGFNEQFF
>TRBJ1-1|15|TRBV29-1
CSVEVRDREGTEAFF
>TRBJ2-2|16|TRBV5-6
CASSFVTSGNTGELFF
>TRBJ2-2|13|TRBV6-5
CASRREVTGELFF
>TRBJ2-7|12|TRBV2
CASSEEDYEQYF
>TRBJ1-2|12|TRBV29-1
CSVDPRARGYTF
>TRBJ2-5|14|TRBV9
CASSPGQAFETQYF
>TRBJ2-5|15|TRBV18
CASSPLVRGAETQYF
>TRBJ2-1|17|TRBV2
CASSRGSSGGGYNEQFF
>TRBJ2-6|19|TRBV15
CATSSNRDRGHSGANVLTF
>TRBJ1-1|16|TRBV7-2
CASSRPGGRLNTEAFF
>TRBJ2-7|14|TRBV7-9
CASSLGPNLYEQYF
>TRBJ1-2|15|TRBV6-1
CASSKGRGFDYGYTF
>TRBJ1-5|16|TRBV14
CASSQDYRQGNQPQHF
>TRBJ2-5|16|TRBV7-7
CASSLGGTPPKETQYF
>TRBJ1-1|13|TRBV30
CAWSFRGDAEAFF
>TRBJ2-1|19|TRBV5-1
CASSPNPPSGGSGYNEQFF